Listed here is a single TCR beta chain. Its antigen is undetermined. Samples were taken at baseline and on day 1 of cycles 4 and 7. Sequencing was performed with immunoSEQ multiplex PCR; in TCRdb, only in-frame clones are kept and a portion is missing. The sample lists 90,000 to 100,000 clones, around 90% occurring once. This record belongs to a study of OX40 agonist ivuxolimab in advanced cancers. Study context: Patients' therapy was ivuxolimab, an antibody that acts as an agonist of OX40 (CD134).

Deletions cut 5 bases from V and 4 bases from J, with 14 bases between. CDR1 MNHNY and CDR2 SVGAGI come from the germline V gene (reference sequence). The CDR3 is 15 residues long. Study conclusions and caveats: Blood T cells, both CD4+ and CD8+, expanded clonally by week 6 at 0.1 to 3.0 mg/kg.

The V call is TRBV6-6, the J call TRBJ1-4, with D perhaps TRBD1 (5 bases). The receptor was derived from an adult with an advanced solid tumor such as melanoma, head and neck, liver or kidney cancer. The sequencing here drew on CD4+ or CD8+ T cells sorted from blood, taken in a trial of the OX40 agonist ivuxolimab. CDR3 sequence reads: CASSPPGLYNEKLFF. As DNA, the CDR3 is TGTGCCAGCAGTCCCCCGGGACTGTATAATGAAAAACTGTTTTTT.